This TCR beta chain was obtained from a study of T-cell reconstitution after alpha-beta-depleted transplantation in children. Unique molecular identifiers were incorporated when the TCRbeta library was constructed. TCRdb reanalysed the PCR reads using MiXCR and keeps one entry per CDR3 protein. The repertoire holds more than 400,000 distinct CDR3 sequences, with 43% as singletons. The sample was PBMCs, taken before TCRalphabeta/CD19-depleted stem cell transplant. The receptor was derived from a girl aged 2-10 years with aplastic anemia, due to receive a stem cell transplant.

CDR3 amino acids: CSAIVPSRGRDNEQFF. For the CDR3, the DNA is TGCAGTGCTATTGTCCCCAGCAGGGGCAGGGACAATGAGCAGTTCTTC. This chain connects TRBV20-1 to TRBJ2-1; tentatively, D is TRBD1 (6 bases). The V end was cut by 4 bases, the J end by 5 bases, with 21 bases between. The CDR3 totals 16 residues. Germline lookup yields CDR1 DFQATT and CDR2 SNEGSKA (reference sequence).